Presented here are 29 T cell receptor beta chains from one specimen sequenced in a study of T-cell memory formation after mild COVID-19. One entry per CDR3 protein, called by TCRdb with MiXCR from the 5' RACE reads. The sample includes about 190,000 distinct CDR3 sequences, 20% to 25% of them seen just once. The sequencing sample was made of PBMCs or a T cell subset sorted from them (not recorded which). The receptors stem from an adult woman who had mild COVID-19 (a few samples of this study predate the infection). Cell type and time point are not known.

The DNA for the CDR3 is TGTGCCAGCAGCATAGAGGAAAACAGGGAGTGGGACACTGAAGCTTTCTTT. Amino acids: CASSIEENREWDTEAFF. V is TRBV7-6 and J is TRBJ1-1, with D perhaps TRBD1 (6 bases). The germline V gene encodes CDR1 SGHVS and CDR2 FNYEAQ. V was shortened by 5 bases and J by 3 bases, with 22 bases between the two germline ends. CDR3 length equals 17 residues.

This clonotype was counted a few times. This chain joins TRBV7-3 and TRBJ1-1, with 8 bases fitting TRBD1. The J segment lost 7 bases and the V segment lost 0 bases, leaving 1 base of the junction unmatched. The CDR3 consists of 13 residues. Per the germline V gene, CDR1 is SGHTA and CDR2 is FQGTGA. Written as DNA, the CDR3 is TGTGCCAGCAGCTTAACCGGACAGGGTGAAGCTTTCTTT. Translation gives CASSLTGQGEAFF. Full variable domain (remainder filled in from reference TRBV7-3 and TRBJ1-1): GAGVSQTPSNKVTEKGKYVELRCDPISGHTALYWYRQSLGQGPEFLIYFQGTGAADDSGLPNDRFFAVRPEGSVSTLKIQRTERGDSAVYLCASSLTGQGEAFFGQGTRLTVV.

The V gene is TRBV12-3 or TRBV12-4, the J gene TRBJ2-2, with TRBD2 as a possible D gene (5 bases). Trimming cost V 6 bases and J 6 bases, with 17 bases left between them. The CDR3 consists of 15 residues. The CDR3 DNA follows: TGTGCCAGCAGACGAACCGGGGTTAGCGCCGGGGAGCTGTTTTTT. This gives the protein CASRRTGVSAGELFF.

Regarding this clonotype: This may arise from a read error, as a much more abundant clone is one base away. The chain recombines TRBV7-9 with TRBJ2-2; TRBD1 matches 8 bases. This CDR3 contains 15 residues. CDR1 and CDR2 from the germline V gene are SEHNR and FQNEAQ (reference sequence). Here the CDR3 reads CASSPPTGVTVELFF. In DNA, the CDR3 is TGTGCCAGCAGCCCTCCGACAGGGGTCACCGTGGAGCTGTTTTTT.

This chain joins TRBV20-1 and TRBJ2-1; D gene unclear. Trimming pared 6 bases from V and 0 bases from J, leaving 12 bases between. This CDR3 has 14 residues. Per the germline V gene, CDR1 is DFQATT and CDR2 is SNEGSKA (reference sequence). The DNA for the CDR3 is TGCAGTGCAAAAGCCCTGAGCTCCTACAATGAGCAGTTCTTC. This sequence encodes CSAKALSSYNEQFF.

The rearrangement uses TRBV5-1 and TRBJ1-2; D is ambiguous. The CDR3 runs 12 residues. Trimming shortened V by 0 bases and J by 6 bases, and 6 bases separated the two germline ends. CDR1 SGHRS and CDR2 YFSETQ come from the germline V gene. In DNA, the CDR3 is TGCGCCAGCAGCTTGGAAGGGAATGGCTACACCTTC. Translated, it gives CASSLEGNGYTF.

The chain links TRBV14 to TRBJ1-2, with D maybe TRBD1 (6 bases). This CDR3 has 14 residues. The V end was cut by 3 bases, the J end by 4 bases, with 12 bases between. CDR1 is SGHDN, CDR2 FVKESK, per germline. The CDR3 DNA is TGTGCCAGCAGCCAGACAGGATTTGGCTATGGCTACACCTTC. It encodes CASSQTGFGYGYTF.

CDR3 DNA sequence: TGCAGTGCTAGAGATCACGGGGACAGGGGGCTGATTAACTATGGCTACACCTTC. It encodes CSARDHGDRGLINYGYTF. The rearrangement links TRBV20-1 to TRBJ1-2, with TRBD1 matching 12 bases. This CDR3 has 18 residues. V shed 0 bases, J shed 1 base, and the junction held 9 bases outside the gene matches. Per germline, CDR1 DFQATT and CDR2 SNEGSKA (reference sequence).

The rearrangement uses TRBV4-3 and TRBJ2-7; a possible D gene is TRBD2 (6 bases). The CDR3 runs 15 residues. CDR1 and CDR2 from the germline V gene are LGHNA and YSLEER. With 0 bases removed from V and 3 bases from J, the gap between germline ends came to 12 bases. The CDR3 here is CASSQDLGSLYEQYF. In DNA form, the CDR3 reads TGCGCCAGCAGCCAAGATCTCGGGAGCCTCTACGAGCAGTACTTC.

This clonotype has only a few counts. The chain recombines TRBV30 with TRBJ1-4, with TRBD1 as a possible D gene (5 bases). Trimming cost V 1 base and J 8 bases, with 11 bases left between them. CDR1 and CDR2 from the germline V gene are GTSNPN and SVGIG (reference sequence). The CDR3 has 13 residues. In nucleotides, the CDR3 is TGTGCCTGGAGTGAAGGGGCGTGGGAAAAACTGTTTTTT. Its protein is CAWSEGAWEKLFF.

This clonotype was picked up a small number of times. V is TRBV7-9 and J is TRBJ1-1; 10 bases line up with TRBD1. Trimming cost V 4 bases and J 10 bases; bases outside gene matches: 12. Per germline, CDR1 SEHNR and CDR2 FQNEAQ (reference sequence). The CDR3 extends over 15 amino acids. The CDR3 bases are TGTGCCAGCAGCTCACCGGGACAGGGGCTTATCGGAGCTTTCTTT. Translating it yields CASSSPGQGLIGAFF.

The count of this clonotype is one. Written as DNA, the CDR3 is TGTGCCAGCAGCTTGAGGGAGGCCGGAAACACCATATATTTT. Residues: CASSLREAGNTIYF. This chain joins TRBV13 and TRBJ1-3; unclear D gene. Germline values: CDR1 PRHDT, CDR2 FYEKMQ (reference sequence). Trimming removed 3 bases at V and 4 bases at J, with 10 bases between. This CDR3 contains 14 residues.

The sample holds a few counts of this clonotype. The chain carries TRBV7-9 and TRBJ2-1; D ambiguous. Between the trimmed V and J ends, which lost 5 bases and 8 bases, there was a span of 16 bases. This CDR3 spans 14 amino acids. Per germline, CDR1 SEHNR and CDR2 FQNEAQ (reference sequence). CDR3 in amino acids: CASSAPPRNDEQFF. DNA of the CDR3: TGTGCCAGCAGCGCCCCTCCCCGCAACGATGAGCAGTTCTTC.

On this clonotype: A read error is possible here, since a much larger clone lies one base away. The V call is TRBV7-9, the J call TRBJ2-3; D is perhaps TRBD2 (6 bases). The CDR3 has 14 residues. In germline, CDR1 is SEHNR, CDR2 FQNEAQ (reference sequence). This chain's CDR3 is CDSSAVAGTDTQYF. In DNA form, the CDR3 reads TGTGACAGCAGCGCCGTAGCGGGCACAGATACGCAGTATTTT.

Points on this clonotype: The junction differs from germline at one of its ends, possibly a read error. This chain links TRBV4-1 with TRBJ1-1, with unresolved D. The CDR3 is made up of 14 amino acids. Germline values: CDR1 MGHRA, CDR2 YSYEKL. CDR3 region: CASSPLYLDGLGDF. The CDR3 region has the DNA TGCGCCAGCAGCCCCCTTTACCTTGACGGCCTTGGGGACTTT.

This clonotype was seen a handful of times. The genes are TRBV12-3 or TRBV12-4 and TRBJ2-5; possibly TRBD1 or TRBD2 for D (6 bases each). Trimming took off 1 base at V and 5 bases at J, with 11 bases between the two ends. This CDR3 is 14 amino acids long. DNA for the CDR3: TGTGCCAGCAGTTTAGGAGGGGGGATGGAGACCCAGTACTTC. Its translation: CASSLGGGMETQYF.

The chain has TRBV20-1 and TRBJ1-5, with D tentatively TRBD1 (5 bases). CDR3 length equals 12 residues. Germline lookup yields CDR1 DFQATT and CDR2 SNEGSKA (reference sequence). V was pared by 7 bases and J by 4 bases, with 11 bases between. CDR3 sequence: CSGDSQNQPQHF. CDR3 nucleotide sequence: TGCAGTGGAGACAGTCAGAATCAGCCCCAGCATTTT.

This clonotype was seen more than once but under ten times. This rearrangement joins TRBV7-9 to TRBJ1-5, with D hard to call. This CDR3 has 16 residues. Trimming stripped 1 base from V and 0 bases from J, with 10 bases between. Germline CDR1 is SEHNR and CDR2 is FQNEAQ (reference sequence). The CDR3 coding sequence is TGTGCCAGCAGCTTAGATGGAGAGTATAGCAATCAGCCCCAGCATTTT. It translates to CASSLDGEYSNQPQHF.

V gene TRBV4-1 combines with J gene TRBJ2-5; tentative D call: TRBD2 (6 bases). The CDR3 loop spans 16 amino acids. The V gene lost 1 base and the J gene lost 4 bases, with 16 bases spanning the gap. Germline values: CDR1 MGHRA, CDR2 YSYEKL. The chain's CDR3 is CASSQGGLQGGETQYF. The CDR3 nucleotides read TGCGCCAGCAGCCAAGGAGGGCTTCAGGGAGGAGAGACCCAGTACTTC.

The rearrangement joins TRBV29-1 to TRBJ2-1; TRBD1 is a possible D gene (6 bases). Per germline, CDR1 SQVTM and CDR2 ANQGSEA. The CDR3 has 14 residues. The V and J ends lost 6 bases and 4 bases respectively, with 16 bases between them. The CDR3 loop reads CSVAWAGAYNEQFF. CDR3 nucleotide sequence: TGCAGCGTAGCCTGGGCAGGGGCATACAATGAGCAGTTCTTC.

The CDR3 here is CAWTDSYGEQFF. CDR3 bases: TGTGCCTGGACTGACAGTTACGGTGAGCAGTTCTTC. The gene calls are TRBV30 and TRBJ2-1; a weak D match, TRBD1 (5 bases). Germline loops: CDR1 GTSNPN, CDR2 SVGIG (reference sequence). The CDR3 runs 12 residues. V lost 4 bases and J 9 bases, leaving 13 bases between the germline ends.

This clonotype was observed a single time. The chain uses TRBV6-6 and TRBJ1-1; no reliable D call. V was shortened by 7 bases and J by 0 bases, with 9 bases between the two germline ends. There are 13 residues in the CDR3. The germline gives CDR1 MNHNY, CDR2 SVGAGI (reference sequence). CDR3 protein: CASTQTMNTEAFF. The CDR3 bases are TGTGCCAGCACCCAGACAATGAACACTGAAGCTTTCTTT.

The chain links TRBV6-5 to TRBJ2-3; possible D gene TRBD1, 7 bases. Germline loops: CDR1 MNHEY, CDR2 SVGAGI. CDR3 length equals 17 residues. V was cut by 2 bases and J by 0 bases, with 15 bases left in between. The CDR3 loop reads CASSYGGTVPSTDTQYF. The DNA for the CDR3 is TGTGCCAGCAGTTACGGGGGGACAGTGCCTAGCACAGATACGCAGTATTTT.

The chain couples TRBV6-5 to TRBJ1-2; no definite D call. V was pared by 0 bases and J by 5 bases, with 7 bases between. Germline V gene lookup returns CDR1 MNHEY and CDR2 SVGAGI. This CDR3 is built from 13 residues. This chain's CDR3 is CASSYSSYYGYTF. For the CDR3, the DNA is TGTGCCAGCAGTTACTCTTCATATTATGGCTACACCTTC.

This clonotype was recorded a few times. CDR3 sequence: CASSEDIFSPLHF. CDR3 nucleotide sequence: TGTGCCAGCAGTGAGGACATTTTTTCACCCCTCCACTTT. The J gene is TRBJ1-6, the V gene TRBV12-3 or TRBV12-4; weak D call: TRBD1 (5 bases). V lost 5 bases and J lost 9, with 11 bases in between. This CDR3 is 13 amino acids long.

This clonotype was seen only a few times. The J gene is TRBJ1-5, the V gene TRBV7-8; D is unresolved. Per the germline V gene, CDR1 is SGHVS and CDR2 is FQNEAQ. The CDR3 consists of 14 residues. Trimming stripped 5 bases from V and 5 bases from J, with 13 bases between. The CDR3 protein is CASSLPRTDQPQHF. In DNA, the CDR3 is TGTGCCAGCAGCCTCCCTCGTACGGATCAGCCCCAGCATTTT. Supplemented by reference TRBV7-8 and TRBJ1-5, the full variable domain reads GAGVSQSPRYKVAKRGQDVALRCDPISGHVSLFWYQQALGQGPEFLTYFQNEAQLDKSGLPSDRFFAERPEGSVSTLKIQRTQQEDSAVYLCASSLPRTDQPQHFGDGTRLSIL.

The chain has TRBV7-3 and TRBJ1-1; no definite D call. V lost 5 bases and J 5 bases, leaving 15 bases between the germline ends. The CDR3 is made up of 14 amino acids. Looked up from germline, CDR1 is SGHTA and CDR2 is FQGTGA. The CDR3 region is CASSPSAGITEAFF. CDR3 sequence (DNA): TGTGCCAGCAGCCCCTCGGCAGGAATAACTGAAGCTTTCTTT.

There are a few counts of this clonotype. The chain has TRBV7-6 and TRBJ2-2; 8 nucleotides match TRBD2. There are 17 residues in the CDR3. Germline values: CDR1 SGHVS, CDR2 FNYEAQ. V dropped 4 bases and J dropped 3; count of bases not matched to a gene: 10. CDR3 region: CASSSPRGGPDTGELFF. As DNA, the CDR3 is TGTGCCAGCAGCTCGCCACGGGGGGGCCCGGACACCGGGGAGCTGTTTTTT. The entire variable domain, with the rest obtained from reference TRBV7-6 and TRBJ2-2, is as follows: GAGVSQSPRYKVTKRGQDVALRCDPISGHVSLYWYRQALGQGPEFLTYFNYEAQQDKSGLPNDRFSAERPEGSISTLTIQRTEQRDSAMYRCASSSPRGGPDTGELFFGEGSRLTVL.

This clonotype was counted between two and nine times. In DNA, the CDR3 is TGTGCCAGCAGCATAGGACAGGGCGAGTTCTACGAGCAGTACTTC. Its translation is CASSIGQGEFYEQYF. This chain connects TRBV7-6 to TRBJ2-7, with TRBD1 identical over 8 bases. J lost 3 bases, V lost 5 bases, and 9 bases had no gene match. The CDR3 length is 15 residues. CDR1 is SGHVS and CDR2 is FNYEAQ in the germline V gene.